Below, 19 T cell receptor beta chains from the same sample are listed, as sequenced in a study of blood T cell repertoires in COVID-19. The protocol was immunoSEQ multiplex PCR, while the TCRdb copy is restricted to in-frame clones and leaves out a portion. Of approximately 450,000 clones listed, approximately 90% were seen once; the top ten hold roughly 1.9%. Sequencing was performed on PBMCs or T cells enriched from blood (not recorded which). The receptors here all came from a woman aged 18-29 years with acute COVID-19.

The genes are TRBV5-1 and TRBJ1-1; 7 bases fit TRBD1. This CDR3 spans 13 amino acids. Trimming removed 5 bases from V and 2 bases from J; junction bases left unmatched: 3. Germline V gene lookup returns CDR1 SGHRS and CDR2 YFSETQ. The DNA for the CDR3 is TGCGCCAGCAGGGGGACAGCAAACACTGAAGCTTTCTTT. Its protein is CASRGTANTEAFF.

V and J are TRBV5-1 and TRBJ2-5; D is possibly TRBD2 (6 bases). Between the trimmed V and J ends, which lost 1 base and 4 bases, there was a span of 14 bases. In germline, CDR1 is SGHRS, CDR2 YFSETQ. CDR3 size: 15 residues. This CDR3 reads CASSLSAGPSETQYF. In nucleotides, the CDR3 is TGCGCCAGCAGCTTGAGTGCGGGGCCATCAGAGACCCAGTACTTC.

The V and J genes are TRBV6-5 and TRBJ1-4, with 7 bases matching TRBD1. The CDR3 totals 14 residues. CDR1 MNHEY and CDR2 SVGAGI come from the germline V gene. J lost 11 bases, V lost 6 bases, and 12 bases had no gene match. The CDR3 region has the DNA TGTGCCAGCAGCCGACAGGGCGGGCAGTGGAAACTGTTTTTT. The encoded protein is CASSRQGGQWKLFF.

The CDR3 DNA sequence: TGCGCCAGCAGCTCTATTCGGACTAGCGACTACAATGAGCAGTTCTTC. Protein product: CASSSIRTSDYNEQFF. The chain uses TRBV5-1 and TRBJ2-1, with 9 positions matching TRBD2. Germline V CDR1 and CDR2: SGHRS, YFSETQ. Unmatched junction bases numbered 7, after V lost 3 bases and J lost 3 bases. The CDR3 totals 16 residues. Together with reference TRBV5-1 and TRBJ2-1, the CDR3 gives the full variable domain: KAGVTQTPRYLIKTRGQQVTLSCSPISGHRSVSWYQQTPGQGLQFLFEYFSETQRNKGNFPGRFSGRQFSNSRSEMNVSTLELGDSALYLCASSSIRTSDYNEQFFGPGTRLTVL.

Concerning this clone itself: The sample holds other DNA sequences that translate to the same CDR3. The chain recombines TRBV3-1 (or the pseudogene TRBV3-2) with TRBJ2-7; the match to TRBD2 covers 8 bases. The CDR3 extends over 18 amino acids. Trimming removed 4 bases from V and 2 bases from J; junction bases left unmatched: 16. Germline V gene data show CDR1 as LGHDT and CDR2 as YNNKEL (reference sequence). The CDR3 DNA reads as TGTGCCAGCAGCCCGTTCATCCTAACTAGCGGAGGGGCCTACGAGCAGTACTTC. Its translation: CASSPFILTSGGAYEQYF.

The CDR3: CASSVEGAGSNEQFF. CDR3 DNA sequence: TGTGCCAGCAGCGTAGAAGGAGCGGGATCCAATGAGCAGTTCTTC. V and J are TRBV9 and TRBJ2-1; 7 bases are shared with TRBD2. Germline V gives CDR1 SGDLS, CDR2 YYNGEE. J lost 6 bases, V lost 0 bases, and 6 bases had no gene match. The CDR3 is 15 residues long. The whole variable domain, filled in from reference TRBV9 and TRBJ2-1, reads DSGVTQTPKHLITATGQRVTLRCSPRSGDLSVYWYQQSLDQGLQFLIQYYNGEERAKGNILERFSAQQFPDLHSELNLSSLELGDSALYFCASSVEGAGSNEQFFGPGTRLTVL.

This chain joins TRBV2 and TRBJ2-7, with 7 nucleotides matching TRBD2. The CDR3 has 15 residues. The trim removed 3 bases at V and 3 bases at J, leaving 8 bases unmatched. Germline V gene data show CDR1 as SNHLY and CDR2 as FYNNEI. CDR3 sequence reads: CASSDMAGVDYEQYF. The DNA of the CDR3 is TGTGCCAGCAGTGACATGGCGGGGGTGGACTACGAGCAGTACTTC.

The CDR3 nucleotides read TGCGCCAGCAGGGGGACAGGGGGTGAAAAACTGTTTTTT. It yields the protein CASRGTGGEKLFF. The rearrangement links TRBV5-1 to TRBJ1-4; 11 bases fit TRBD1. The V gene end was trimmed by 5 bases and the J gene end by 7 bases; junction bases not matched to a gene: 1. Germline V gene data show CDR1 as SGHRS and CDR2 as YFSETQ. CDR3 length: 13 amino acids.

The chain uses TRBV15 and TRBJ2-7, with 10 bases identical to TRBD1. Germline loops: CDR1 LNHNV, CDR2 YYDKDF (reference sequence). The CDR3 contains 14 residues. The V and J ends lost 9 bases and 1 base, in that order; junction bases with no gene match: 6. As DNA, the CDR3 is TGTGCCACGAGTGGGGACAGGGGTTCCTACGAGCAGTACTTC. It yields the protein CATSGDRGSYEQYF.

The genes are TRBV28 and TRBJ1-2, with no clear D. V lost 6 bases to trimming and J lost 6 bases, with 8 bases between them. The CDR3 contains 11 residues. The germline V gene has CDR1 MDHEN and CDR2 SYDVKM. The CDR3 sequence: CASRPRDGYTF. CDR3 nucleotide sequence: TGTGCCAGCAGGCCACGGGATGGCTACACCTTC.

The rearrangement uses TRBV3-1 (or the pseudogene TRBV3-2) and TRBJ1-1, with TRBD1 matching over 8 bases. The CDR3 is 16 residues long. V lost 0 bases, J lost 7 bases, and 10 bases stayed unmatched. Germline loops: CDR1 LGHDT, CDR2 YNNKEL (reference sequence). The CDR3 DNA reads as TGTGCCAGCAGCCAAGATCCGGGACAGGTGACTGTTGAAGCTTTCTTT. The encoded protein is CASSQDPGQVTVEAFF.

The chain joins TRBV5-1 to TRBJ2-7; 11 bases line up with TRBD2. Germline CDR1 SGHRS, CDR2 YFSETQ. The CDR3 is 16 residues long. Trimming removed 5 bases from V and 6 bases from J; junction bases left unmatched: 13. The CDR3 DNA is TGCGCCAGCAGTGGGACTGTAGCGGGAGGGCCGGGCGAGCAGTACTTC. This sequence encodes CASSGTVAGGPGEQYF.

The chain employs TRBV29-1 and TRBJ2-5; 9 nucleotides match TRBD2. Germline V gives CDR1 SQVTM, CDR2 ANQGSEA. After removal of 4 bases from V and 4 bases from J, the junction contained 7 bases not matched to a gene. The CDR3 sequence is 14 residues long. The CDR3 nucleotides read TGCAGCGTTGCCATAGCGGGAGTAACAGAGACCCAGTACTTC. The encoded protein is CSVAIAGVTETQYF. Supplemented by reference TRBV29-1 and TRBJ2-5, the full variable domain reads SAVISQKPSRDICQRGTSLTIQCQVDSQVTMMFWYRQQPGQSLTLIATANQGSEATYESGFVIDKFPISRPNLTFSTLTVSNMSPEDSSIYLCSVAIAGVTETQYFGPGTRLLVL.

The V and J genes are TRBV3-1 (or the pseudogene TRBV3-2) and TRBJ2-5, with a tentative D call TRBD2 (5 bases). The V and J ends lost 4 bases and 2 bases respectively, with 17 bases between them. Germline lookup yields CDR1 LGHDT and CDR2 YNNKEL (reference sequence). The CDR3 loop spans 16 amino acids. CDR3 DNA sequence: TGTGCCAGCAGCCCCCGGCCCACTAGTTTTCAAGAGACCCAGTACTTC. Translated, it gives CASSPRPTSFQETQYF.

The chain couples TRBV24-1 to TRBJ2-7; TRBD2 might be the D (6 bases). Germline CDR1 and CDR2: KGHDR and SFDVKD. The CDR3 spans 12 residues. V was pared by 9 bases and J by 3 bases, with 11 bases between. The CDR3 DNA follows: TGTGCCACCCCTCGGGAGATCTACGAGCAGTACTTC. Translated, it gives CATPREIYEQYF.

The chain recombines TRBV7-6 with TRBJ1-1; 8 bases are a match to TRBD1. V dropped 5 bases and J dropped 1; count of bases not matched to a gene: 6. Per germline, CDR1 SGHVS and CDR2 FNYEAQ. The CDR3 spans 15 residues. As DNA, the CDR3 is TGTGCCAGCAGCCACGAGACAGGGGCGAACACTGAAGCTTTCTTT. It yields the protein CASSHETGANTEAFF.

V is TRBV15 and J is TRBJ2-7, with TRBD1 as a possible D gene (6 bases). CDR3 length equals 16 residues. CDR1 is LNHNV, CDR2 YYDKDF, per germline (reference sequence). Deletions cut 0 bases from V and 4 bases from J, with 16 bases between. The CDR3 DNA follows: TGTGCCACCAGCAGAGATATACAGGGTTTGGGGTACGAGCAGTACTTC. Residues: CATSRDIQGLGYEQYF.

This chain connects TRBV3-1 (or the pseudogene TRBV3-2) to TRBJ2-7, with D maybe TRBD1 (6 bases). From germline, CDR1 is LGHDT and CDR2 YNNKEL (reference sequence). Trimming pared 1 base from V and 0 bases from J, leaving 10 bases between. The CDR3 sequence is 15 residues long. Here the CDR3 reads CASSQARGGSYEQYF. CDR3 DNA sequence: TGTGCCAGCAGCCAAGCTAGAGGGGGCTCCTACGAGCAGTACTTC.

The chain couples TRBV7-9 to TRBJ1-2; D may be TRBD1 (6 bases). Trimming stripped 3 bases from V and 2 bases from J, with 13 bases between. Germline CDR1 is SEHNR and CDR2 is FQNEAQ (reference sequence). This CDR3 comprises 15 residues. CDR3 residues: CASSFRSGVNYGYTF. In DNA, the CDR3 is TGTGCCAGCAGCTTTCGATCAGGGGTCAACTATGGCTACACCTTC.